This T cell receptor (beta chain) was sequenced in a study of shared clonotypes between healthy human individuals. Study at large: Two women and a few men aged 18 to 49 served as donors. Plates per donor: three CD4 naive, three CD4 memory, two CD8 naive, one CD8 memory.

This CDR3 has 11 amino acids. Germline CDR1 reads SGHRS; CDR2 reads YFSETQ. Unmatched junction bases numbered 4, after V lost 4 bases and J lost 12 bases. Selected positively for CCR7 and CD45RO-negative, naive CD8 cells excluded terminally differentiated effector memory CD45RA+ cells. Healthy and HIV-negative, the adult donors had no recent acute infections or vaccinations. Samples underwent the assay at deep level. Assay used: immunoSEQ multiplex PCR; TCRdb lists only in-frame clones, some missing. In the table there are about 590,000 clones, 95% of which are singletons. The source of this sequence is a woman aged 25 to 39 in good health. Sequences were obtained from naive CD8+ T cells sorted from blood. This chain connects TRBV5-1 to TRBJ2-4; 7 nucleotides match TRBD1. The CDR3 protein is CASSQQGTQYF. CDR3 sequence (DNA): TGCGCCAGCAGCCAACAGGGGACTCAGTACTTC. The full variable domain, rest sourced from reference TRBV5-1 and TRBJ2-4, is KAGVTQTPRYLIKTRGQQVTLSCSPISGHRSVSWYQQTPGQGLQFLFEYFSETQRNKGNFPGRFSGRQFSNSRSEMNVSTLELGDSALYLCASSQQGTQYFGAGTRLSVL.